In this sample, the clone carrying this TCR beta chain turned up a few times. The antigen is undetermined. The investigators reverse transcribed all of the isolated RNA, so they sequenced expressed TCRB transcripts. Method: immunoSEQ multiplex PCR; TCRdb's copy keeps in-frame clones and lacks some. The sample has hundreds of thousands of clones, around 12% seen once. These data are taken from a study of beta chain features in type 1 diabetes. Study results and limitations: Among patients with Type 1 diabetes, TCRB CDR3s were moderately but significantly shorter in every one of the four CD4+ subsets. A PCR bias possibly favoring shorter templates would apply equally to patients and controls.

The trim removed 3 bases at V and 3 bases at J, leaving 8 bases unmatched. This CDR3 is built from 15 residues. In germline, CDR1 is SGHRS, CDR2 YFSETQ. V is TRBV5-1 and J is TRBJ1-2; 7 bases map to TRBD1. The clonotype comes from a man aged 18 to 29 in good health. The specimen sequenced was naive CD4+ T cells from blood. CDR3 DNA sequence: TGCGCCAGCAGCTGGGGACAGACGAACTACTATGGCTACACCTTC. Its translation: CASSWGQTNYYGYTF.